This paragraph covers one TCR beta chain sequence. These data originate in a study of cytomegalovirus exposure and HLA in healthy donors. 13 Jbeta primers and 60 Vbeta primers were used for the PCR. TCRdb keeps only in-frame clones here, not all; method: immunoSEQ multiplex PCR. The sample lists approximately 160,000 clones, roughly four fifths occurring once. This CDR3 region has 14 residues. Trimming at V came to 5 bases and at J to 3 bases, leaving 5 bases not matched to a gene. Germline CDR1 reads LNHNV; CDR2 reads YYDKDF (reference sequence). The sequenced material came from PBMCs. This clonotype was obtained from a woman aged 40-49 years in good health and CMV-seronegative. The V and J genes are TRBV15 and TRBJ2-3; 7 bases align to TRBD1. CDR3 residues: CATSGGQPTDTQYF. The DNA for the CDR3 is TGTGCCACCAGCGGGGGACAGCCAACAGATACGCAGTATTTT.